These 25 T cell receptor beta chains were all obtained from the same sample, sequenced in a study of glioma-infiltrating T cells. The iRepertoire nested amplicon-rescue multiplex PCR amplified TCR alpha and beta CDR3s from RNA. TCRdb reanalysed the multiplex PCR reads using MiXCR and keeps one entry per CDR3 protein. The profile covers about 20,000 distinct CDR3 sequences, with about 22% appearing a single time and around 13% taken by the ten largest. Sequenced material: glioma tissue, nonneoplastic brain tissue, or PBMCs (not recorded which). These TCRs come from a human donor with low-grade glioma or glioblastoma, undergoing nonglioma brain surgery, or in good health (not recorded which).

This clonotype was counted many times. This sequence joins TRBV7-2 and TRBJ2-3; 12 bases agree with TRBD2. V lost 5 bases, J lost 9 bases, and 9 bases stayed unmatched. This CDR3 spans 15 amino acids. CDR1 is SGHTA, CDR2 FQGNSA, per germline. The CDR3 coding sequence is TGTGCCAGCAGCCCACGGACTAGCGGGACCACAACGCAGTATTTT. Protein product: CASSPRTSGTTTQYF.

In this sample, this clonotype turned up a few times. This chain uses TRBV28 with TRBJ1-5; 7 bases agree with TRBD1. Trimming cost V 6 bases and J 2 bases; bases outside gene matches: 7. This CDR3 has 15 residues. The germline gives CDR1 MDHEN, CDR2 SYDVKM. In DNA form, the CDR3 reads TGTGCCAGCAGATCTGGGACAGAGCGCAATCAGCCCCAGCATTTT. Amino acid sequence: CASRSGTERNQPQHF.

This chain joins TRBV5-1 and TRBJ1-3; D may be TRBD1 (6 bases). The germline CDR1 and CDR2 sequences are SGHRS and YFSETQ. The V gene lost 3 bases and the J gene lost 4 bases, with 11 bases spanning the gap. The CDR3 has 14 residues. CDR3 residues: CASSSSGGGNTIYF. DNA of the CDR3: TGCGCCAGCAGCTCCTCGGGGGGCGGAAACACCATATATTTT.

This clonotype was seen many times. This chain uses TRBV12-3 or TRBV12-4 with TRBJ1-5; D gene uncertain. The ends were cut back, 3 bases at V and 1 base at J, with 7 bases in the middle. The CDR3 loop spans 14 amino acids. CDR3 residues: CASSLDLSNQPQHF. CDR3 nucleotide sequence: TGTGCCAGCAGTTTGGACCTCAGCAATCAGCCCCAGCATTTT.

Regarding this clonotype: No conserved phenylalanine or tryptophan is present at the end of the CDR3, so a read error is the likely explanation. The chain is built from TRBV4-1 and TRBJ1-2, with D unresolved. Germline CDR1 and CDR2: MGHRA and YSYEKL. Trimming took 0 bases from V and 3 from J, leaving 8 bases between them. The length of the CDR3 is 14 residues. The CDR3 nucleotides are TGCGCCAGCAGCCAAGACCAGACTTACTATGGCTACACCCTC. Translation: CASSQDQTYYGYTL.

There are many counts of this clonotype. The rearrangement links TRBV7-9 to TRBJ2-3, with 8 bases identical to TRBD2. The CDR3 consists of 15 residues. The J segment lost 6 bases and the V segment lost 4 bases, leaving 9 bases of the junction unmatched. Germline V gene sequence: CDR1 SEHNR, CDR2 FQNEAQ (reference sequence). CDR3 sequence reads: CASSSEGSGEDTQYF. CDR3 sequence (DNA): TGTGCCAGCAGCTCCGAGGGTAGCGGGGAGGATACGCAGTATTTT.

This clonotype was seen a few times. Here the CDR3 reads CASSLVLAQETQYF. The CDR3 DNA reads TGTGCCAGCAGCTTAGTGTTAGCACAAGAGACCCAGTACTTC. This chain connects TRBV11-2 to TRBJ2-5; no clear D. Trimming took off 1 base at V and 2 bases at J, with 8 bases between the two ends. CDR3 length: 14 residues. Germline lookup yields CDR1 SGHAT and CDR2 FQNNGV.

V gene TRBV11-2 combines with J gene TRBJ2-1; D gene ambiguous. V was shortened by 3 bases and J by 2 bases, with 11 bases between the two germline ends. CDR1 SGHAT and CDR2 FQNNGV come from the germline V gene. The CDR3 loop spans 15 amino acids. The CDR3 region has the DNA TGTGCCAGCAGCTTTAGAGGTCTCCCCTACAATGAGCAGTTCTTC. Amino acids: CASSFRGLPYNEQFF.

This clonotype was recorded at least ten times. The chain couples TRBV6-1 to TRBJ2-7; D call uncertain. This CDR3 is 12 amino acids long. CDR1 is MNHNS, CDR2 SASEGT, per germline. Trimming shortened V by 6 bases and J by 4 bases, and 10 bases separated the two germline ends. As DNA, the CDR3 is TGTGCCAGCAGCTCGGTCGGGTACGAGCAGTACTTC. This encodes CASSSVGYEQYF.

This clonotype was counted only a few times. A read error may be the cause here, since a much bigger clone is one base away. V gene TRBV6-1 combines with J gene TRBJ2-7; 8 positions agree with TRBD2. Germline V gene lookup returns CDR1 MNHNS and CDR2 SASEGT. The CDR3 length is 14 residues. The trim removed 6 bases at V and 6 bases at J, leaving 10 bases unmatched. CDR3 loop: CASRPGLGIGEQYF. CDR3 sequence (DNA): TGTGCCAGCAGGCCGGGACTAGGGATAGGCGAGCAGTACTTC.

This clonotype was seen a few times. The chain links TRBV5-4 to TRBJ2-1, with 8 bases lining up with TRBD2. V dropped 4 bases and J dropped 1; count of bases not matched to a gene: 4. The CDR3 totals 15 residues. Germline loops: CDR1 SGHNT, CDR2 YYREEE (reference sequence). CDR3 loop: CASSASGGSYNEQFF. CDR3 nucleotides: TGTGCCAGCAGCGCTTCGGGGGGGTCCTACAATGAGCAGTTCTTC.

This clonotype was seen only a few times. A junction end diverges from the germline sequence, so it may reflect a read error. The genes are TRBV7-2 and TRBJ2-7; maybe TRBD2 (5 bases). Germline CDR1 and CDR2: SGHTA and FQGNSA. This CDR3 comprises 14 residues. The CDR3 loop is CARSVYLKGDEQYF. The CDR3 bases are TGTGCCCGCAGCGTATACCTCAAGGGAGACGAGCAGTACTTC.

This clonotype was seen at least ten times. CDR3 sequence reads: CASRRVQGSYNSPLHF. The CDR3 region has the DNA TGTGCCAGCCGGAGGGTACAGGGATCCTATAATTCACCCCTCCACTTT. The gene calls are TRBV6-1 and TRBJ1-6, with TRBD1 as a possible D gene (6 bases). The CDR3 is 16 residues long. V gave up 8 bases and J gave up 1 base, with 15 bases separating them. Germline V gene sequence: CDR1 MNHNS, CDR2 SASEGT.

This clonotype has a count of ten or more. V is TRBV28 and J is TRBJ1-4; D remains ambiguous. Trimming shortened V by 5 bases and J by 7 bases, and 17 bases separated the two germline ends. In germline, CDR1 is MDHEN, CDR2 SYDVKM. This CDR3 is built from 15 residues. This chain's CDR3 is CASSRRGLLSEKLFF. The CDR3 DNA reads TGTGCCAGCAGTAGGAGAGGGCTTTTGAGTGAAAAACTGTTTTTT.

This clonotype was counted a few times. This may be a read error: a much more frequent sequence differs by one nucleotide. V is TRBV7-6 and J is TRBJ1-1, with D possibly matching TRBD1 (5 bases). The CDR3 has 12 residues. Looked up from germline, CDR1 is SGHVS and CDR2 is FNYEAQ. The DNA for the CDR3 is TGTGCCCGCAGCAAGGGGCCAACTGAAGCTTTCTTT. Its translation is CARSKGPTEAFF.

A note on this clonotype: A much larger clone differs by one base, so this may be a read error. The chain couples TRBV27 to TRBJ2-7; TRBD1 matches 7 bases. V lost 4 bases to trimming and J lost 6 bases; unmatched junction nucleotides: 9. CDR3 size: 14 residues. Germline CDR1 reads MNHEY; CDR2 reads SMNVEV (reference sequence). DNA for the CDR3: TGTGCCAGCAGTTGGAACGGACAGGACTCCGAGCAGTACTTC. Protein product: CASSWNGQDSEQYF.

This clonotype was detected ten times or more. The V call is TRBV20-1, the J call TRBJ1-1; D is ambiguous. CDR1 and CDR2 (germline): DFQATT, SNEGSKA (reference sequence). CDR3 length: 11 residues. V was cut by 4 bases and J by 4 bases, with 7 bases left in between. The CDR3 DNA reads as TGCAGTGCTAATGGGCCCACTGAAGCTTTCTTT. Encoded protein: CSANGPTEAFF.

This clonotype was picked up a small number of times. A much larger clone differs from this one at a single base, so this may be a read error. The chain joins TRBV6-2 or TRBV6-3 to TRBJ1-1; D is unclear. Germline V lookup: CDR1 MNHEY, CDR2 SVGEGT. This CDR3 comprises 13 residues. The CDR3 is CTSSYLVYTEAFF. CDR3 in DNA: TGTACCAGCAGTTATCTTGTCTACACTGAAGCTTTCTTT.

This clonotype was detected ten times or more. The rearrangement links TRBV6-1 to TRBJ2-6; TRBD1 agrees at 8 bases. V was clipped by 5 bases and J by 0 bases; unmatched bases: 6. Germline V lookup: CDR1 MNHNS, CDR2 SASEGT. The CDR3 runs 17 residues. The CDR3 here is CASSPTGGDSGANVLTF. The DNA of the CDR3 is TGTGCCAGCAGTCCTACAGGGGGAGACTCTGGGGCCAACGTCCTGACTTTC.

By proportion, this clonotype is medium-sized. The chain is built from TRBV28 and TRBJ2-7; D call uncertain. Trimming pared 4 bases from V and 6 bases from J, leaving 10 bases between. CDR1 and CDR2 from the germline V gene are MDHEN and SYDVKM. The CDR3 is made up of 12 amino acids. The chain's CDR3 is CASSSSLREQYF. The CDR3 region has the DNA TGTGCCAGCAGTTCCTCCCTCCGCGAGCAGTACTTC. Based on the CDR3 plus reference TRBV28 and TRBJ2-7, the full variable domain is DVKVTQSSRYLVKRTGEKVFLECVQDMDHENMFWYRQDPGLGLRLIYFSYDVKMKEKGDIPEGYSVSREKKERFSLILESASTNQTSMYLCASSSSLREQYFGPGTRLTVT.

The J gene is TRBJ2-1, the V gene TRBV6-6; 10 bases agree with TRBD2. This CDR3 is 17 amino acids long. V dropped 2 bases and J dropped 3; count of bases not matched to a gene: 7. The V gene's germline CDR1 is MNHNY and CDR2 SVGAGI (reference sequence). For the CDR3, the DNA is TGTGCCAGCAGTTACGAGGTAGCGGGGGGACTCTACAATGAGCAGTTCTTC. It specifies CASSYEVAGGLYNEQFF.

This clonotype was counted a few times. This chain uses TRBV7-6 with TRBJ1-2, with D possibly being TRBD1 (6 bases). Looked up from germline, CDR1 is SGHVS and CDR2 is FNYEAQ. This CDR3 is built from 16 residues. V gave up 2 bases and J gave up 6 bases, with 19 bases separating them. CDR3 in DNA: TGTGCCAGCAGCTTAAATCAGGGGTCCAAAGCGCATGGCTACACCTTC. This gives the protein CASSLNQGSKAHGYTF. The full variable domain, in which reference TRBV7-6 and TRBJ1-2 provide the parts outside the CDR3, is GAGVSQSPRYKVTKRGQDVALRCDPISGHVSLYWYRQALGQGPEFLTYFNYEAQQDKSGLPNDRFSAERPEGSISTLTIQRTEQRDSAMYRCASSLNQGSKAHGYTFGSGTRLTVV.

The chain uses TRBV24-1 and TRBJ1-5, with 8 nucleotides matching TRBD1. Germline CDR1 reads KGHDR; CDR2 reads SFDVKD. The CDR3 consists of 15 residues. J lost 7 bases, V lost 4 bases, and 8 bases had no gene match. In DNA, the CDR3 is TGTGCCACCAGTGAGCCGGGACAGGCGCTACAGCCCCAGCATTTT. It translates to CATSEPGQALQPQHF.

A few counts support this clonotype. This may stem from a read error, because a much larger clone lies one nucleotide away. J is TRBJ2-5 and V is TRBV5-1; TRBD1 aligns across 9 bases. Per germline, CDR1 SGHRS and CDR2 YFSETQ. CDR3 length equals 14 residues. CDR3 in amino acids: CAGSSRTGEQTQYF. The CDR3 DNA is TGCGCCGGCAGCTCTCGGACAGGGGAACAGACCCAGTACTTC.

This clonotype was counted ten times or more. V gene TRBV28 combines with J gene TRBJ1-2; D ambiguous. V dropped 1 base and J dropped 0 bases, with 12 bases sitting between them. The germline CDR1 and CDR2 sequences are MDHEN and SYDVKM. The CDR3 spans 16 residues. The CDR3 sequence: CASSLYSGIANYGYTF. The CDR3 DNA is TGTGCCAGCAGTTTATATTCCGGGATAGCTAACTATGGCTACACCTTC.